This T cell receptor (beta chain) was obtained from a study of OX40 agonist ivuxolimab in advanced cancers. With respect to the entire study: The costimulatory receptor OX40 (CD134) was targeted by ivuxolimab, a fully human IgG2 agonistic monoclonal antibody. Intravenous ivuxolimab was administered to patients every 2 weeks at six dose levels: 0.01, 0.1, 0.3, 1.5, 3 and 10 mg/kg. Of the approximately 50 dose-escalation patients, hepatocellular carcinoma was present in around 20, melanoma in roughly 15, renal cell carcinoma in 9 and head and neck cancer in 9. A male proportion of 75% to 85% and a mean age of about 60 years, ranging from roughly 23 to 85, were recorded for the dose-escalation cohort. Patients were allowed to have had prior anti-PD-1, anti-PD-L1 or anti-CTLA-4 therapy, and 40% of the dose-escalation patients had previously received checkpoint inhibitors. Partial responses occurred in three dose-escalation patients, of whom one had hepatocellular carcinoma and two had cutaneous melanoma. The purpose of peripheral TCRbeta sequencing was to test whether ivuxolimab changed TCR sequence diversity and led to clonal T-cell expansion. The paper covers the monotherapy dose-escalation part of the phase I ivuxolimab trial, which included N ≈ 50 patients. General conclusions and limits of the study: Antigen specificity was not determined for the clonally expanded peripheral T cells. Low levels of normalized T-cell clonal expansion were also seen in some nonresponding patients. At doses of 0.1 to 3.0 mg/kg, clonal expansion of both CD4+ and CD8+ blood T cells was observed from baseline to week 6. After ivuxolimab, expanded clones were on average more numerous among CD8+ T cells than among CD4+ T cells. In partial responders in the 0.1-3.0 mg/kg groups, normalized peripheral clonal expansion was found to be among the lowest, especially among CD8+ T cells.

Worth noting for this clone: This clone's antigen is unknown. It has no much larger one-base neighbor in the sample; base qualities were not kept.

Patients with autoimmune disease history or receiving systemic immunosuppression were excluded from the trial. In every dose cohort, peripheral blood was drawn for TCR sequencing at baseline, cycle 4 day 1, and cycle 7 day 1. Samples came from an open-label, multicenter, first-in-human phase I dose-escalation trial of ivuxolimab. The trial enrolled adults with locally advanced or metastatic head and neck squamous cell, hepatocellular, melanoma or renal cell carcinoma. Before TCR sequencing, CD4+ and CD8+ T cells were separately sorted from peripheral blood. Genomic DNA was extracted from sorted cells for sequencing of the TCRbeta CDR3 region. The immunoSEQ Assay was used for sequencing of TCRbeta CDR3 regions. The source is immuneACCESS, and TCRdb retained only in-frame sequences with V and J called. Part of the clones is not carried over; for the studies checked, unresolved V genes explain less than half of this, and the remainder is unexplained. Recorded for this sample are around 83,000 clones; about 90% of them occurred a single time. Jointly, the top ten make up around 1.5% of the sample.

Per the germline V gene (reference sequence), LNHDA is the CDR1 and SQIVND is the CDR2. There are 16 amino acids in the CDR3, from cysteine to phenylalanine inclusive. The CDR3 DNA has 48 bases and is translated from base 1. At the junction V is shortened by 9 bases and J by 4 bases; bases outside the gene matches: 14. Sequencing was performed on CD4+ or CD8+ T cells sorted from blood, taken in a trial of the OX40 agonist ivuxolimab. This sequence originates from an adult with an advanced solid tumor such as melanoma, head and neck, liver or kidney cancer. The chain is made from TRBV19 and TRBJ2-5, with 10 central nucleotides matching TRBD2. The CDR3 protein is CASVRTGTSVGETQYF. In nucleotides, the sequence is TGTGCCAGCGTACGCACAGGGACTAGCGTGGGAGAGACCCAGTACTTC.